The rows below give T cell receptor beta chains drawn from one sample of a study of shared clonotypes between healthy human individuals. Clones were sequenced by immunoSEQ multiplex PCR, and TCRdb holds only the in-frame ones, with some missing. The sample holds about 2.1 million clones, about 93% seen once. Material: naive CD8+ T cells from PBMCs. Source of these receptors: a man aged 18 to 29 in good health. Some clones in this sample may be carry-over from other donors' samples. Each CDR3 is given with its conserved first and last residue. The D gene is left open where the match is weak. Part of the rows lack a size; the others show once, few, many or a class for expanded clones.

d_gene | abundance | j_gene | v_gene | CDR3aa | CDR3nt
. | . | TRBJ1-4 | TRBV9 | CASSVERGHEKLFF | TGTGCCAGCAGCGTAGAAAGGGGACACGAAAAACTGTTTTTT
TRBD1 | . | TRBJ2-1 | TRBV9 | CASSQTGTVHEQFF | TGTGCCAGCAGCCAAACCGGGACAGTTCATGAGCAGTTCTTC
TRBD1 | . | TRBJ1-1 | TRBV6-1 | CASSEGTGGEAFF | TGTGCCAGCAGTGAAGGGACAGGTGGTGAAGCTTTCTTT
TRBD1 | . | TRBJ2-7 | TRBV9 | CASSMGQGKPYEQYF | TGTGCCAGCAGTATGGGACAGGGGAAGCCCTACGAGCAGTACTTC
. | once | TRBJ2-7 | TRBV7-9 | CASSPVGGSGGEQYF | TGTGCCAGCAGCCCCGTCGGGGGATCAGGGGGCGAGCAGTACTTC
. | . | TRBJ2-5 | TRBV5-6 | CASSPEGDETQYF | TGTGCCAGCAGCCCCGAGGGGGATGAGACCCAGTACTTC
. | . | TRBJ1-1 | TRBV28 | CASTTQGGLGNAAFF | TGTGCCAGCACCACCCAAGGGGGACTGGGGAATGCAGCTTTCTTT
TRBD2 | . | TRBJ2-1 | TRBV27 | CASSQGLAASHEQFF | TGTGCCAGCAGCCAGGGACTAGCGGCTTCCCATGAGCAGTTCTTC
TRBD1 | . | TRBJ1-2 | TRBV5-4 | CASSLTGQGALIHGYTF | TGTGCCAGCAGTCTGACCGGACAGGGGGCCCTAATCCATGGCTACACCTTC
. | . | TRBJ2-3 | TRBV28 | CASSFFPETDTQYF | TGTGCCAGCAGTTTCTTTCCAGAGACAGATACGCAGTATTTT
TRBD2 | . | TRBJ2-1 | TRBV6-4 | CASSGSPPGLVVSEQFF | TGTGCCAGCAGTGGCTCGCCACCGGGACTAGTTGTCAGTGAGCAGTTCTTC